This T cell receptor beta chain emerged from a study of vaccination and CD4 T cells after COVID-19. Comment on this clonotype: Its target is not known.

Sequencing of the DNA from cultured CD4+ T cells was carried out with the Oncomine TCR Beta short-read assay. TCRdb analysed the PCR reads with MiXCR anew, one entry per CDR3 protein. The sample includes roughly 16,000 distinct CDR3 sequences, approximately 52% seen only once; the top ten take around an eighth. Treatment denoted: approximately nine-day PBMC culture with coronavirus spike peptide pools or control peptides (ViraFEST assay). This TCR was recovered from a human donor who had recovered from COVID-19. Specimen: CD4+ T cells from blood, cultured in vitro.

The CDR3 coding sequence is TGTGCCAGCAGCCACGGGACCTCAGTATCGGGCTACACCTTC. It translates to CASSHGTSVSGYTF. The chain recombines TRBV28 with TRBJ1-2; D possibly corresponds to TRBD1 (5 bases). The V end was cut by 6 bases, the J end by 8 bases, with 19 bases between. The germline V gene has CDR1 MDHEN and CDR2 SYDVKM. CDR3 length: 14 amino acids.